The 3 T cell receptor beta chains given below trace back to one sample, sequenced in a study of beta chain features in type 1 diabetes. Of the isolated RNA, all was reverse transcribed, and so the sequenced material was expressed TCRB transcripts. Clones were read by immunoSEQ multiplex PCR, and TCRdb kept only the in-frame ones, dropping some. The sample holds about 230,000 clones, around 15% seen once. No antigen has been identified for these receptors. Whole-study findings and limits: Shorter TCRB CDR3s, moderately but significantly so, marked every one of the four CD4+ subsets in Type 1 diabetes patients.

Sequencing was carried out using naive CD4+ T cells from blood. The receptors were sampled from a man aged 30-40 years with type 1 diabetes.

In its sample, this clone was seen a few times. The chain couples TRBV7-8 to TRBJ2-3; D is ambiguous. CDR3 length: 11 amino acids. CDR1 and CDR2 (germline): SGHVS, FQNEAQ. The germline V and J ends were trimmed by 4 bases and 3 bases, with 2 bases remaining between them. This CDR3 is CASSSTDTQYF. CDR3 coding DNA: TGTGCCAGCAGCTCGACAGATACGCAGTATTTT. The variable domain in full, with the rest retrieved from reference TRBV7-8 and TRBJ2-3, is GAGVSQSPRYKVAKRGQDVALRCDPISGHVSLFWYQQALGQGPEFLTYFQNEAQLDKSGLPSDRFFAERPEGSVSTLKIQRTQQEDSAVYLCASSSTDTQYFGPGTRLTVL.

V is TRBV29-1 and J is TRBJ1-1, with D perhaps matching TRBD1 (6 bases). The germline V gene encodes CDR1 SQVTM and CDR2 ANQGSEA. The CDR3 is 13 amino acids. Deletions cut 7 bases from V and 1 base from J, with 13 bases between. CDR3 region: CSARRQENTEAFF. Here the CDR3 DNA reads TGCAGCGCAAGACGACAGGAGAACACTGAAGCTTTCTTT.

CDR3 nucleotide sequence: TGTGCCAGCAGCTTAGCGCCGGGACAGGGCAGAGAGACCCAGTACTTC. Its translation: CASSLAPGQGRETQYF. The rearrangement uses TRBV7-2 and TRBJ2-5; 9 bases agree with TRBD1. Germline assignment: CDR1 SGHTA and CDR2 FQGNSA. V shed 0 bases and J 4 bases; nucleotides not matched to a gene: 6. This CDR3 contains 16 residues.